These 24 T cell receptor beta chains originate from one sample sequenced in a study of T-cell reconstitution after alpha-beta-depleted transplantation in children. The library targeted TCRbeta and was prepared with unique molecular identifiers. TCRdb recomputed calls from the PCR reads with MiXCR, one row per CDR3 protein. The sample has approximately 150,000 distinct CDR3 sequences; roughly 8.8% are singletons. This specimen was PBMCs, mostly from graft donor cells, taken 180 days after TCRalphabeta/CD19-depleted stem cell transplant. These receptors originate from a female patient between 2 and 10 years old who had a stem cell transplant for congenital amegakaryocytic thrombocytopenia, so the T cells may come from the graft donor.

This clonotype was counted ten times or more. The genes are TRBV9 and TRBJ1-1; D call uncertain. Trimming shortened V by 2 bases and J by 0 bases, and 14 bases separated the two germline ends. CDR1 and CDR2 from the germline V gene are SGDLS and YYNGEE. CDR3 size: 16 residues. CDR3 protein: CASSVHPVGMNTEAFF. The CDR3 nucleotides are TGTGCCAGCAGCGTCCATCCTGTGGGAATGAACACTGAAGCTTTCTTT.

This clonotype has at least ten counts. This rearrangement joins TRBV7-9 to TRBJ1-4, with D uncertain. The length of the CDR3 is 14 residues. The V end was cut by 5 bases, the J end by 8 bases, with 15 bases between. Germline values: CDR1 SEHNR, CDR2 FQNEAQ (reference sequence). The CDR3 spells CASSKDVYAEKLFF. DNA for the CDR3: TGTGCCAGCAGCAAGGACGTCTACGCCGAAAAACTGTTTTTT.

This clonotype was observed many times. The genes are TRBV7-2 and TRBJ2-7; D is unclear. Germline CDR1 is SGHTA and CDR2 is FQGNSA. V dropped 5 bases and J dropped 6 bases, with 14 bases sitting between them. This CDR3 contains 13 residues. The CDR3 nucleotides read TGTGCCAGCAGCGTAGATATCACCGGCGAGCAGTACTTC. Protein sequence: CASSVDITGEQYF.

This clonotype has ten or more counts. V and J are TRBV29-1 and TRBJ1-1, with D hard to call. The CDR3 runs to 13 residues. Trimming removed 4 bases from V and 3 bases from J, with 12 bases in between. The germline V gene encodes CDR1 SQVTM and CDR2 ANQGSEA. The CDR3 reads CSVGRDRDTEAFF. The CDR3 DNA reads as TGCAGCGTTGGGCGGGATCGGGACACTGAAGCTTTCTTT.

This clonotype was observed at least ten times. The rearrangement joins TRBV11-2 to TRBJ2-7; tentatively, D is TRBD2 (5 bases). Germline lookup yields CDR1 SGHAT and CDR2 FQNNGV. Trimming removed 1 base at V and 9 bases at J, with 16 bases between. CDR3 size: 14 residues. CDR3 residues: CASSLVQPLEGQYF. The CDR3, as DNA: TGTGCCAGCAGCTTAGTCCAGCCCTTAGAGGGGCAGTACTTC.

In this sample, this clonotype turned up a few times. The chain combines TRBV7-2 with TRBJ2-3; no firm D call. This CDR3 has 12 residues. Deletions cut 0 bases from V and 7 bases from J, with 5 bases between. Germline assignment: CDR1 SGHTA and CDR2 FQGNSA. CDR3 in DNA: TGTGCCAGCAGCTTAGCGGGCCATACGCAGTATTTT. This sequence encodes CASSLAGHTQYF.

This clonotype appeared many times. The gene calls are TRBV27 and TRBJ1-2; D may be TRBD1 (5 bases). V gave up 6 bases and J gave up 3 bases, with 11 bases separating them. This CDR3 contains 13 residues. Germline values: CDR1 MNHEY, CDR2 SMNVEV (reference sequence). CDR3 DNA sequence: TGTGCCAGCAGGCCCGACAGCTACTATGGCTACACCTTC. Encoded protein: CASRPDSYYGYTF.

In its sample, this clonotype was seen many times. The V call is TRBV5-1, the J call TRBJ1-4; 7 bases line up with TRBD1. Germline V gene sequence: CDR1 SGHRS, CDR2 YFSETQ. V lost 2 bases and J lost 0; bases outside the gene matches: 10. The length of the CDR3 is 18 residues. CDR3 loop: CASSFGRGKNATNEKLFF. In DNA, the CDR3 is TGCGCCAGCAGCTTTGGCAGGGGGAAGAATGCAACTAATGAAAAACTGTTTTTT.

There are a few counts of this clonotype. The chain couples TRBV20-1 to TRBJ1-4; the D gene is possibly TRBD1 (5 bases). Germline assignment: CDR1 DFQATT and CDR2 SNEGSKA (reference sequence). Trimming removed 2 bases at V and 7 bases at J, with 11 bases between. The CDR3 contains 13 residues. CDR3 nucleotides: TGCAGTGCTAGATCGGGACTGCCTGAAAAACTGTTTTTT. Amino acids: CSARSGLPEKLFF.

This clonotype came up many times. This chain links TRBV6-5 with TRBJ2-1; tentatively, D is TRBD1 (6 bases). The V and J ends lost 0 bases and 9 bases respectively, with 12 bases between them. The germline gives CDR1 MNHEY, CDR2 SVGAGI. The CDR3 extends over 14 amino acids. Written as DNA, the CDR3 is TGTGCCAGCAGTTACTCGTATGGGGGCGGTGAGCAGTTCTTC. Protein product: CASSYSYGGGEQFF.

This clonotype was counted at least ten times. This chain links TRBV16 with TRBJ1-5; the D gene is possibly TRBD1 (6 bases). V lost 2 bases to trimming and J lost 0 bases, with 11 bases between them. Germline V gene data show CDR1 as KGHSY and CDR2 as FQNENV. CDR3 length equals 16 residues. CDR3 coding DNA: TGTGCCAGCAGCCAAGCGGACAGCTATAGCAATCAGCCCCAGCATTTT. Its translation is CASSQADSYSNQPQHF. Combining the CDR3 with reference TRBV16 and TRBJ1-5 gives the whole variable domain GEEVAQTPKHLVRGEGQKAKLYCAPIKGHSYVFWYQQVLKNEFKFLISFQNENVFDETGMPKERFSAKCLPNSPCSLEIQATKLEDSAVYFCASSQADSYSNQPQHFGDGTRLSIL.

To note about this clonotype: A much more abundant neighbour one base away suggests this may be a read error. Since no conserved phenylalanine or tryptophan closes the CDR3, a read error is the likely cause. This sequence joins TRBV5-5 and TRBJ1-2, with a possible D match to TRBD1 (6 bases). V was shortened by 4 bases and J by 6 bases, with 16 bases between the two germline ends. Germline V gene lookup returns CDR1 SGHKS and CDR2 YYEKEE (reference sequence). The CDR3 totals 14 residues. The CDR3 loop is CASSVQSGGNGYTL. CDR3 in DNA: TGTGCCAGCAGCGTCCAATCTGGGGGCAATGGCTACACCTTA.

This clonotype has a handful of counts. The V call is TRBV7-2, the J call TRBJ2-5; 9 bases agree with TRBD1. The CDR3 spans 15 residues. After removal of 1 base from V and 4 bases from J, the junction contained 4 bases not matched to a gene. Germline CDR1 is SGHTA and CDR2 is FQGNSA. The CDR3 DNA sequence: TGTGCCAGCAGCTTAGGGGACAGGGAGGGAGAGACCCAGTACTTC. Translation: CASSLGDREGETQYF.

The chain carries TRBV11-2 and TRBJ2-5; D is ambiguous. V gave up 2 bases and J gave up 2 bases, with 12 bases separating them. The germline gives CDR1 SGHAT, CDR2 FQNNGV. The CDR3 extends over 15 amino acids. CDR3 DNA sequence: TGTGCCAGCAGCTTAACAACAAGACCTCAAGAGACCCAGTACTTC. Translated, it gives CASSLTTRPQETQYF.

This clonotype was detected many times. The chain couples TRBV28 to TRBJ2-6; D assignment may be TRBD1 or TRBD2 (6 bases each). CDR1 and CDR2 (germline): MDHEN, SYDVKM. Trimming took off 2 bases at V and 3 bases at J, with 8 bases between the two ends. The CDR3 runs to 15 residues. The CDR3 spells CASSLRGLGANVLTF. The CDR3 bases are TGTGCCAGCAGTTTACGGGGGCTTGGGGCCAACGTCCTGACTTTC. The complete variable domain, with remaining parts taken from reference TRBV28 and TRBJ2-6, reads DVKVTQSSRYLVKRTGEKVFLECVQDMDHENMFWYRQDPGLGLRLIYFSYDVKMKEKGDIPEGYSVSREKKERFSLILESASTNQTSMYLCASSLRGLGANVLTFGAGSRLTVL.

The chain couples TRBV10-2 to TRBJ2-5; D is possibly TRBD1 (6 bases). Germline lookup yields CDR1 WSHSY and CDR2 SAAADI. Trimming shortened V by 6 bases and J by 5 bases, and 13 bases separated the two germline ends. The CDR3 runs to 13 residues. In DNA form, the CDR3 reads TGCGCCAGCAGACAGGGAATAGTCGAGACCCAGTACTTC. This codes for CASRQGIVETQYF.

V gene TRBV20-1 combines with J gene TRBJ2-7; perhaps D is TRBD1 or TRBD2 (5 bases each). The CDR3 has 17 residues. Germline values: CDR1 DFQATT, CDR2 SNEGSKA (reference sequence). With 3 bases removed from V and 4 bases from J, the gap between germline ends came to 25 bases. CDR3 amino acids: CSASADPGQALGYEQYF. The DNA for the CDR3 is TGCAGTGCTAGCGCCGATCCGGGGCAGGCTCTAGGGTACGAGCAGTACTTC.

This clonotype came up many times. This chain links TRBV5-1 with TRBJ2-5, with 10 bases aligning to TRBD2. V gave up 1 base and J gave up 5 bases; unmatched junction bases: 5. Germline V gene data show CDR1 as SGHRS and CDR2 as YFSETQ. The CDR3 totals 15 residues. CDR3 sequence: CASSLWLAGGETQYF. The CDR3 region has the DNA TGCGCCAGCAGCTTGTGGTTAGCGGGGGGTGAGACCCAGTACTTC.

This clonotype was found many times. The CDR3 protein is CASSAGGTLQETQYF. The CDR3 DNA reads as TGCGCCAGCAGCGCCGGGGGGACTCTCCAAGAGACCCAGTACTTC. The V and J genes are TRBV5-1 and TRBJ2-5; 7 bases fit TRBD2. Germline V gene lookup returns CDR1 SGHRS and CDR2 YFSETQ. The CDR3 sequence is 15 residues long. V was clipped by 4 bases and J by 1 base; unmatched bases: 7.

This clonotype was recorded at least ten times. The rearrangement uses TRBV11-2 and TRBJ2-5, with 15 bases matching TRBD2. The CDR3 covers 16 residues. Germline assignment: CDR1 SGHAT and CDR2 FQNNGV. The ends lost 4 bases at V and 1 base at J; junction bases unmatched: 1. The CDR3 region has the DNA TGTGCCAGCAGCTCGGGACTAGCGGGAGGCCAAGAGACCCAGTACTTC. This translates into CASSSGLAGGQETQYF.

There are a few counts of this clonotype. CDR3 nucleotide sequence: TGTGCCAGCAGTCACCGGGCCCTCAGCTCCTACAATGAGCAGTTCTTC. This translates into CASSHRALSSYNEQFF. This chain connects TRBV6-5 to TRBJ2-1; D uncertain. The CDR3 has 16 amino acids. With 5 bases removed from V and 0 bases from J, the gap between germline ends came to 14 bases. Germline CDR1 MNHEY, CDR2 SVGAGI.

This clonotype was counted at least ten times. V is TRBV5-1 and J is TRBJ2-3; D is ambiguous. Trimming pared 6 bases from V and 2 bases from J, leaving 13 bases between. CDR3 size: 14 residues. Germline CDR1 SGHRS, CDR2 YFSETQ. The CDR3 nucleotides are TGCGCCAGCAAGGATCCCTCTTCCACAGATACGCAGTATTTT. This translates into CASKDPSSTDTQYF.

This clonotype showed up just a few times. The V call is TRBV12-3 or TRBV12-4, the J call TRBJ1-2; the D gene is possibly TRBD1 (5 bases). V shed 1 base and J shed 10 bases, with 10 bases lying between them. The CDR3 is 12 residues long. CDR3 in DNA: TGTGCCAGCAGTTTAGTGGTGGGGGACTACACCTTC. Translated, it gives CASSLVVGDYTF.

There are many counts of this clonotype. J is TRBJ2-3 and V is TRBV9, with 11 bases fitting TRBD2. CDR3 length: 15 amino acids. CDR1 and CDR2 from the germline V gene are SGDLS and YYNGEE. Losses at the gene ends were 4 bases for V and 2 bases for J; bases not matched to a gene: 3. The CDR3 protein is CASSTTSGITDTQYF. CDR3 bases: TGTGCCAGCAGCACGACTAGCGGGATCACAGATACGCAGTATTTT.